This entry features one TCR beta chain sequence. The antigen remains unidentified. Clones were sequenced by immunoSEQ multiplex PCR, and TCRdb holds only the in-frame ones, with some missing. Altogether over 25,000 clones are present, about 80% being singletons, with the ten largest covering about 16%. The CDR3 consists of 17 residues. CDR1 SGDLS and CDR2 YYNGEE come from the germline V gene. J gave up 6 bases and V 3 bases, and 16 bases lay outside the gene matches. This sample is part of a study of T cells in localized non-small cell lung cancer. Overall study results and limits: Heterogeneity remains possible, as sequencing covered one tumor region only.

This clonotype was obtained from a male donor aged 60 or over with stage III squamous cell lung carcinoma. The chain joins TRBV9 to TRBJ2-3; TRBD2 matches at 7 bases. Specimen: peripheral blood, collected before any cancer treatment. This CDR3 reads CASSALPGGVNRDTQYF. The DNA of the CDR3 is TGTGCCAGCAGCGCCCTTCCGGGAGGAGTCAACAGGGATACGCAGTATTTT.